This TCR beta chain was observed in a study of blood T cells in healthy people across ages. CDR1 and CDR2 (germline): LGHDT, YNNKEL (reference sequence). CDR3 length equals 18 residues. The V gene lost 4 bases and the J gene lost 1 base, with 19 bases spanning the gap. Caucasian individuals from Russia who were healthy and aged roughly 6 to 95 acted as donors. Drawn from each donor were 8.5 to 10 milliliters of peripheral blood. Sample-barcoded 5' priming and a J-beta primer mix drove a second PCR of about 6 to 12 cycles. MiXCR, applied by TCRdb to the 5' RACE reads, yields one record per CDR3 protein. The sample contains hundreds of thousands of distinct CDR3 sequences, 46% of which appear only once.

The sequencing sample was made of blood. The sequence was obtained from a man aged 80 or over in good health. This sequence joins TRBV3-1 and TRBJ2-2; D is unresolved. The CDR3 DNA sequence: TGTGCCAGCAGCCCCCCAGTCCGAGTAGCACGGAACACCGGGGAGCTGTTTTTT. As protein: CASSPPVRVARNTGELFF.